The 27 T cell receptor beta chains listed next were all sequenced from one sample in a study of T cell changes during pregnancy in multiple sclerosis. The repertoire was sequenced with immunoSEQ multiplex PCR; TCRdb's copy has only in-frame clones and lacks some. The sample lists approximately 100,000 clones, 85% to 95% seen once, with 0.7% to 0.9% in the top ten. The input for sequencing was peripheral blood, taken before pregnancy. Receptors originate from a female donor with multiple sclerosis, enrolled in a pregnancy study.

The genes are TRBV10-1 and TRBJ1-1; D is uncertain. V was trimmed by 0 bases and J by 6 bases, leaving 8 bases between them. The CDR3 sequence is 13 residues long. Germline CDR1 and CDR2: WNHNN and SYGVQD (reference sequence). The CDR3 region is CASSESSRAEAFF. DNA for the CDR3: TGCGCCAGCAGTGAGTCGAGTCGGGCTGAAGCTTTCTTT.

The V call is TRBV10-3, the J call TRBJ2-7, with 9 bases that match TRBD1. CDR1 and CDR2 (germline): ENHRY, SYGVKD. This CDR3 contains 12 residues. The V and J ends lost 10 bases and 3 bases, in that order; junction bases with no gene match: 4. In DNA, the CDR3 is TGTGCCAGCAGACAGGGGGGCTACGAGCAGTACTTC. This encodes CASRQGGYEQYF.

The chain couples TRBV27 to TRBJ2-2; 9 positions match TRBD2. The CDR3 is 15 residues long. The germline V gene encodes CDR1 MNHEY and CDR2 SMNVEV (reference sequence). With V trimmed by 7 bases and J by 6 bases, 9 bases remained unmatched. The CDR3 here is CASTLGSGSSGELFF. The CDR3 region has the DNA TGTGCCAGCACCCTCGGTAGCGGGAGCTCCGGGGAGCTGTTTTTT.

The chain has TRBV7-2 and TRBJ2-7, with 9 bases that match TRBD1. J gave up 5 bases and V 5 bases, and 7 bases lay outside the gene matches. The CDR3 runs 14 residues. CDR1 is SGHTA, CDR2 FQGNSA, per germline. CDR3 bases: TGTGCCAGCAGCCAACAGGGGGCTTCAAACGAGCAGTACTTC. Translated, it gives CASSQQGASNEQYF. Complete variable domain (other parts from reference TRBV7-2 and TRBJ2-7): GAGVSQSPSNKVTEKGKDVELRCDPISGHTALYWYRQSLGQGLEFLIYFQGNSAPDKSGLPSDRFSAERTGGSVSTLTIQRTQQEDSAVYLCASSQQGASNEQYFGPGTRLTVT.

The chain carries TRBV29-1 and TRBJ1-2; D gene unclear. This CDR3 has 12 residues. Germline V gene sequence: CDR1 SQVTM, CDR2 ANQGSEA. Between the trimmed V and J ends, which lost 7 bases and 2 bases, there was a span of 11 bases. The CDR3, as DNA: TGCAGCGCTGAGGTACAGAACTATGGCTACACCTTC. Residues: CSAEVQNYGYTF.

V is TRBV7-8 and J is TRBJ2-7; 11 bases are shared with TRBD2. The CDR3 has 16 residues. V lost 1 base to trimming and J lost 6 bases; unmatched junction nucleotides: 8. CDR1 SGHVS and CDR2 FQNEAQ come from the germline V gene. The CDR3 nucleotides read TGTGCCAGCAGCTTAGAACTAGCGGGAGAGGGTAGCGAGCAGTACTTC. Translation: CASSLELAGEGSEQYF.

The chain is built from TRBV19 and TRBJ1-4; 7 nucleotides agree with TRBD1. This CDR3 has 15 residues. Unmatched junction bases numbered 7, after V lost 2 bases and J lost 7 bases. The V gene's germline CDR1 is LNHDA and CDR2 SQIVND (reference sequence). CDR3 residues: CASSISGGGFEKLFF. The CDR3 nucleotides read TGTGCCAGTAGTATAAGTGGAGGGGGCTTTGAAAAACTGTTTTTT.

The chain recombines TRBV10-1 with TRBJ2-1; 9 nucleotides line up with TRBD1. The germline CDR1 and CDR2 sequences are WNHNN and SYGVQD (reference sequence). The junction had 10 bases not matched to a gene; V was cut back by 2 bases and J by 2 bases. This CDR3 has 18 residues. DNA of the CDR3: TGCGCCAGCAGTGAGAGGACAGGGGCTTATAGGACCTACAATGAGCAGTTCTTC. Translating gives CASSERTGAYRTYNEQFF.

This chain uses TRBV30 with TRBJ1-2; D is unclear. The germline V gene encodes CDR1 GTSNPN and CDR2 SVGIG (reference sequence). The length of the CDR3 is 12 residues. V was shortened by 3 bases and J by 2 bases, with 7 bases between the two germline ends. DNA of the CDR3: TGTGCCTGGAGGCGGGGAAACTATGGCTACACCTTC. Translation gives CAWRRGNYGYTF.

The chain is built from TRBV5-1 and TRBJ2-7; 9 bases line up with TRBD1. With V trimmed by 0 bases and J by 6 bases, 7 bases remained unmatched. Germline V gene lookup returns CDR1 SGHRS and CDR2 YFSETQ. This CDR3 has 15 residues. The CDR3 protein is CASSLGRGTGSEQYF. The CDR3 nucleotides read TGCGCCAGCAGCTTGGGCCGGGGGACAGGGAGCGAGCAGTACTTC.

This sequence joins TRBV5-1 and TRBJ1-3; 8 bases match TRBD1. V was pared by 0 bases and J by 0 bases, with 5 bases of the junction left unmatched. The germline V gene has CDR1 SGHRS and CDR2 YFSETQ. This CDR3 has 17 amino acids. The CDR3 bases are TGCGCCAGCAGCTTGGAATCAGGGGGCCTCTCTGGAAACACCATATATTTT. It is translated as CASSLESGGLSGNTIYF.

The chain combines TRBV5-1 with TRBJ2-7; 8 bases line up with TRBD1. V shed 4 bases, J shed 6 bases, and the junction held 9 bases outside the gene matches. The CDR3 spans 14 residues. Germline CDR1 reads SGHRS; CDR2 reads YFSETQ. The CDR3 bases are TGCGCCAGCAGCAAAGGACAGGGACCCTCCGAGCAGTACTTC. Amino acid sequence: CASSKGQGPSEQYF.

The rearrangement joins TRBV11-2 to TRBJ1-1, with 10 bases fitting TRBD1. The CDR3 runs 14 residues. Per germline, CDR1 SGHAT and CDR2 FQNNGV. Germline trimming cut 5 bases from V and 4 bases from J; bases unmatched to any gene: 4. The CDR3, as DNA: TGTGCCAGCAGCCGGACAGGGGGGGGCACTGAAGCTTTCTTT. This sequence encodes CASSRTGGGTEAFF.

The V gene is TRBV6-6, the J gene TRBJ2-3, with 7 bases lining up with TRBD2. The germline V gene has CDR1 MNHNY and CDR2 SVGAGI (reference sequence). V was clipped by 6 bases and J by 4 bases; unmatched bases: 10. The CDR3 extends over 15 amino acids. The CDR3 DNA is TGTGCCAGCAGGTGGGGGGGGACGACGGCAGATACGCAGTATTTT. This codes for CASRWGGTTADTQYF.

The rearrangement links TRBV4-1 to TRBJ1-2; 9 nucleotides line up with TRBD1. Germline V lookup: CDR1 MGHRA, CDR2 YSYEKL. The CDR3 length is 14 residues. The V gene end was trimmed by 0 bases and the J gene end by 8 bases; junction bases not matched to a gene: 4. The CDR3 is CASSQEDRGGGYTF. The CDR3 DNA follows: TGCGCCAGCAGCCAAGAGGACAGGGGTGGCGGCTACACCTTC.

The chain is built from TRBV5-1 and TRBJ2-5; D is ambiguous. The CDR3 is 14 residues long. Trimming removed 0 bases from V and 4 bases from J, with 10 bases in between. Germline values: CDR1 SGHRS, CDR2 YFSETQ. This chain's CDR3 is CASSLESGRETQYF. The CDR3 DNA reads as TGCGCCAGCAGCTTGGAGTCTGGCAGAGAGACCCAGTACTTC.

This clone showed up just once. The V gene is TRBV5-6, the J gene TRBJ2-5; 7 nucleotides match TRBD1. The CDR3 is 14 residues long. Trimming at V came to 1 base and at J to 2 bases, leaving 2 bases not matched to a gene. Germline V gene lookup returns CDR1 SGHDT and CDR2 YYEEEE. The DNA of the CDR3 is TGTGCCAGCAGCTTGTTGGGACAGCAAGAGACCCAGTACTTC. Protein: CASSLLGQQETQYF.

The chain employs TRBV27 and TRBJ2-1; 7 positions match TRBD1. This CDR3 is 14 amino acids long. J lost 3 bases, V lost 7 bases, and 6 bases had no gene match. The germline CDR1 and CDR2 sequences are MNHEY and SMNVEV (reference sequence). CDR3 DNA: TGTGCCAGCACCCGGGACAGAAACTACAATGAGCAGTTCTTC. Its translation is CASTRDRNYNEQFF.

This clone has a handful of counts. The rearrangement links TRBV9 to TRBJ2-2, with 7 bases lining up with TRBD2. V lost 0 bases and J lost 2; bases outside the gene matches: 4. Germline CDR1 reads SGDLS; CDR2 reads YYNGEE. The CDR3 spans 16 residues. The CDR3 nucleotides read TGTGCCAGCAGCGTAGGGGCTAGCGGTAACACCGGGGAGCTGTTTTTT. Translating gives CASSVGASGNTGELFF.

The V gene is TRBV2, the J gene TRBJ1-2; 8 bases match TRBD1. Per the germline V gene, CDR1 is SNHLY and CDR2 is FYNNEI. This CDR3 region has 14 residues. V lost 9 bases, J lost 8 bases, and 14 bases stayed unmatched. The CDR3 DNA reads TGTGCCAGAAGTAAGACAGGGGCGCGCTCCGGCTACACCTTC. Its protein product is CARSKTGARSGYTF.

CDR3 sequence reads: CASSLRTAAGEAFF. The CDR3, as DNA: TGCGCCAGCAGCTTGAGGACAGCCGCGGGTGAAGCTTTCTTT. The chain joins TRBV5-1 to TRBJ1-1, with D possibly being TRBD1 (6 bases). V gave up 1 base and J gave up 7 bases, with 14 bases separating them. Germline V gene lookup returns CDR1 SGHRS and CDR2 YFSETQ. There are 14 residues in the CDR3.

This clone was detected once. The chain joins TRBV28 to TRBJ2-3; 7 bases match TRBD2. After removal of 4 bases from V and 3 bases from J, the junction contained 10 bases not matched to a gene. This CDR3 is 16 amino acids long. The V gene's germline CDR1 is MDHEN and CDR2 SYDVKM. The CDR3 loop reads CASSSTSAGETDTQYF. In nucleotides, the CDR3 is TGTGCCAGCAGTTCAACCTCGGCGGGAGAAACAGATACGCAGTATTTT.

The genes are TRBV6-6 and TRBJ2-5; 9 nucleotides align to TRBD1. Germline assignment: CDR1 MNHNY and CDR2 SVGAGI (reference sequence). J lost 3 bases, V lost 4 bases, and 3 bases had no gene match. This CDR3 is built from 14 residues. CDR3 DNA: TGTGCCAGCAGTTGGGACAGGGTAGAAGAGACCCAGTACTTC. The encoded protein is CASSWDRVEETQYF.

The chain links TRBV6-1 to TRBJ2-1; TRBD1 aligns across 9 bases. Unmatched junction bases numbered 6, after V lost 4 bases and J lost 8 bases. The CDR3 is 14 residues long. Per the germline V gene, CDR1 is MNHNS and CDR2 is SASEGT. CDR3 region: CASSGGTGRDEQFF. The CDR3 region has the DNA TGTGCCAGCAGTGGTGGGACAGGGCGGGATGAGCAGTTCTTC.

This clone came up a few times. CDR3: CSVGGTPMNTEAFF. The CDR3 DNA sequence: TGCAGCGTTGGAGGGACACCAATGAACACTGAAGCTTTCTTT. The rearrangement uses TRBV29-1 and TRBJ1-1; D is perhaps TRBD1 (6 bases). Per the germline V gene, CDR1 is SQVTM and CDR2 is ANQGSEA. The CDR3 spans 14 residues. V was cut by 4 bases and J by 0 bases, with 12 bases left in between.

V gene TRBV27 combines with J gene TRBJ2-3, with 9 nucleotides matching TRBD2. Unmatched junction bases numbered 2, after V lost 4 bases and J lost 0 bases. The CDR3 consists of 15 residues. CDR1 MNHEY and CDR2 SMNVEV come from the germline V gene (reference sequence). The CDR3 DNA reads TGTGCCAGCAGTTCCCTAGCGGGGAGCACAGATACGCAGTATTTT. It specifies CASSSLAGSTDTQYF.

This chain links TRBV19 with TRBJ2-7; TRBD1 matches at 11 bases. The CDR3 is made up of 15 amino acids. The germline V gene encodes CDR1 LNHDA and CDR2 SQIVND (reference sequence). With 5 bases clipped from V and 2 bases from J, the junction kept 5 bases outside the gene matches. The CDR3 DNA reads as TGTGCCAGTAGTGCCGGGACAGGGGGGACCTACGAGCAGTACTTC. It translates to CASSAGTGGTYEQYF.